This T cell receptor beta chain was identified during a study of blood T cell repertoires in COVID-19. Study-wide background: Acute and convalescent COVID-19 specimens originated in the United States, Italy and Spain.

Clones were read by immunoSEQ multiplex PCR, and TCRdb kept only the in-frame ones, dropping some. This table holds approximately 220,000 clones, 75% to 90% found once. The TCR comes from a man between 35 and 55 years old who had recovered from COVID-19. Sequencing input: PBMCs or T cells enriched from blood (not recorded which).

The CDR3 nucleotides read TGTGCCACCAGTGACCTAGCGAAAAGCTCCTACAATGAGCAGTTCTTC. Protein product: CATSDLAKSSYNEQFF. The rearrangement joins TRBV24-1 to TRBJ2-1; perhaps TRBD2 as D (6 bases). Germline CDR1 is KGHDR and CDR2 is SFDVKD. V was clipped by 4 bases and J by 0 bases, with 12 bases between them. The CDR3 is made up of 16 amino acids.